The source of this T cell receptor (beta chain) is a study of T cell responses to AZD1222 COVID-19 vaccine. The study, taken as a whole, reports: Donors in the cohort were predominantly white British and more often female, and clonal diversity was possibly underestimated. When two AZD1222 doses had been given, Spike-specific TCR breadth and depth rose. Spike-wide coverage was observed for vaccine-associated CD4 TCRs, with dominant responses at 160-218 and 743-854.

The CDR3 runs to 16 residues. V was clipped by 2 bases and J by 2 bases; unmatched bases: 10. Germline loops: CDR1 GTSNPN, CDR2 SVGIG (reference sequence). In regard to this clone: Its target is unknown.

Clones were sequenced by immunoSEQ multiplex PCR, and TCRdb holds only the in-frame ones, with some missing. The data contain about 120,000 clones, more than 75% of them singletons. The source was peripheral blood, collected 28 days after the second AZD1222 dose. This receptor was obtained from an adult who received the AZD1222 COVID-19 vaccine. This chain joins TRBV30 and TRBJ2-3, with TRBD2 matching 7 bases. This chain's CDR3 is CAWSRFQGGYTDTQYF. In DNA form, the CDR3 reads TGTGCCTGGAGTAGGTTCCAGGGAGGGTACACAGATACGCAGTATTTT.